What follows describes a single T cell receptor (beta chain). Its specificity is not known. The data belong to a study of beta chain features in type 1 diabetes. About the study: Similarity in age, gender and cell yields was seen between patients and healthy donors. Study observations and caveats: Sequencing used cDNA, and cells with high TCR expression could therefore be over-represented. Whether TCRB rearrangement is influenced by HLA type was left unresolved in this analysis.

CDR1 and CDR2 (germline): MNHEY, SVGAGI. V was pared by 6 bases and J by 9 bases, with 18 bases between. The CDR3 extends over 14 amino acids. The whole isolated RNA underwent reverse transcription, so sequencing captured expressed TCRB transcripts. Naive, central memory and regulatory T cell samples averaged roughly 3.5 million immunoSEQ reads each. The repertoire was sequenced with immunoSEQ multiplex PCR; TCRdb's copy has only in-frame clones and lacks some. The sample has fewer than 350,000 clones; 15% to 20% are singletons. Specimen: naive CD4+ T cells from blood. The chain has TRBV6-5 and TRBJ1-5; weak D call: TRBD1 (5 bases). The clonotype was recovered from a woman aged 18-29 years in good health. The CDR3 sequence: CASRGSQGIGPQHF. Written as DNA, the CDR3 is TGTGCCAGCAGGGGATCGCAGGGAATTGGGCCCCAGCATTTT.